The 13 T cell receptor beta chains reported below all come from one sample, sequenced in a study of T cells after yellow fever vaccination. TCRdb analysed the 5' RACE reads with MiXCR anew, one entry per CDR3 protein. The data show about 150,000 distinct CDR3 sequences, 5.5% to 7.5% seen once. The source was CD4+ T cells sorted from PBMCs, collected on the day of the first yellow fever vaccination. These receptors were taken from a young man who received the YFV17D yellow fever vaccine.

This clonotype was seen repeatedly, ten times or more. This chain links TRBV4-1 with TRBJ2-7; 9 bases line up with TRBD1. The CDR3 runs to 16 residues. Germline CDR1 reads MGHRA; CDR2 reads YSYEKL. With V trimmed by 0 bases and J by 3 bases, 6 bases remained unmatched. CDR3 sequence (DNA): TGCGCCAGCAGCCAAGATGGGACAGGGCCATTCTACGAGCAGTACTTC. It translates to CASSQDGTGPFYEQYF.

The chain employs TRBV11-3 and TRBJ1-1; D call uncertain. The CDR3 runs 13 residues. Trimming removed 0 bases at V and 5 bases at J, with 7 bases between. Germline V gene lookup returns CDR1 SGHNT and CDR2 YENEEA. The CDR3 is CASSLDVRTEAFF. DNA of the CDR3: TGTGCCAGCAGCTTAGACGTGCGGACTGAAGCTTTCTTT.

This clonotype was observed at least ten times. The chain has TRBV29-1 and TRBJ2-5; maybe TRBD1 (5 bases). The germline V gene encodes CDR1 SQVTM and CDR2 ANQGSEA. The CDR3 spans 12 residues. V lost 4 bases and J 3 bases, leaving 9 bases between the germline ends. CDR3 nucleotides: TGCAGCGTTGGGACAACCGAAGAGACCCAGTACTTC. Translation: CSVGTTEETQYF.

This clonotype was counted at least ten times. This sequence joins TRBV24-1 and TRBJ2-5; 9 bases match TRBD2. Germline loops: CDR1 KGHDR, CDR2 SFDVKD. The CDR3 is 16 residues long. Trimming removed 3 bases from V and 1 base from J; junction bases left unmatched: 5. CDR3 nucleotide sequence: TGTGCCACCAGTGATGCCGGGACTAGCATCCAAGAGACCCAGTACTTC. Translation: CATSDAGTSIQETQYF.

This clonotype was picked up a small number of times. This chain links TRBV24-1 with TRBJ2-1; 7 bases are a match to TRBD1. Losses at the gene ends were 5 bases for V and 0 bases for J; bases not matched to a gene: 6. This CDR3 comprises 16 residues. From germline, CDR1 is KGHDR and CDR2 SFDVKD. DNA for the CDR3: TGTGCCACCAGTGGACAGGGTCGAAGCTCCTACAATGAGCAGTTCTTC. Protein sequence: CATSGQGRSSYNEQFF.

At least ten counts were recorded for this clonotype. CDR3: CASRQSFRDGSLPLHF. Here the CDR3 DNA reads TGTGCCAGCAGGCAAAGCTTCCGGGACGGTAGTTTACCCCTCCACTTT. This chain connects TRBV6-2 or TRBV6-3 to TRBJ1-6, with D maybe TRBD1 (5 bases). CDR1 and CDR2 (germline): MNHEY, SVGEGT. Deletions cut 6 bases from V and 12 bases from J, with 24 bases between. The CDR3 is 16 amino acids.

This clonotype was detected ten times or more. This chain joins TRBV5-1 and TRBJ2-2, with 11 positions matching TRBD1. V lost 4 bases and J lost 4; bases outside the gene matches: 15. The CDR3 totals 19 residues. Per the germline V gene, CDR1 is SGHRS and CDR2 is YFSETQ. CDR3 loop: CASSPNPDRGLGGTGELFF. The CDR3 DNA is TGCGCCAGCAGCCCTAACCCGGACAGGGGGCTAGGCGGCACCGGGGAGCTGTTTTTT.

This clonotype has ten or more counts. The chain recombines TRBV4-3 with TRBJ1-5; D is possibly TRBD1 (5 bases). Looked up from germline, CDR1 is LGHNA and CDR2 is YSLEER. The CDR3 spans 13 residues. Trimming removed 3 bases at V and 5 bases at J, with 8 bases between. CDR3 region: CASSQDTDQPQHF. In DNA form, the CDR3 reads TGCGCCAGCAGCCAGGACACAGATCAGCCCCAGCATTTT.

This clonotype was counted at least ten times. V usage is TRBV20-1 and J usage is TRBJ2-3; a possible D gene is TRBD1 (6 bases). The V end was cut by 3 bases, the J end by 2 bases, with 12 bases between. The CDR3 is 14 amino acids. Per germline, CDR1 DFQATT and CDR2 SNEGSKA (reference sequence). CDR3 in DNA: TGCAGTGCTAGCGACAGGCGCCTCACAGATACGCAGTATTTT. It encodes CSASDRRLTDTQYF.

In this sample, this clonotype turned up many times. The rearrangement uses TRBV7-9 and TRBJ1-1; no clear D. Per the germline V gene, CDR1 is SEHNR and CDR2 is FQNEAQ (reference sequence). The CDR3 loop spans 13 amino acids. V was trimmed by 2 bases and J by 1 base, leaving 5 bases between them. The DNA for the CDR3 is TGTGCCAGCAGCTTACCAGAGAACACTGAAGCTTTCTTT. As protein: CASSLPENTEAFF.

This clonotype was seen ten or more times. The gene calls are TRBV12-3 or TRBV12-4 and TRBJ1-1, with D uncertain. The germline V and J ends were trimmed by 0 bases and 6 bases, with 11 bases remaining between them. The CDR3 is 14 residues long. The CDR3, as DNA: TGTGCCAGCAGTTTAGCCGCATCGAGAGCTGAAGCTTTCTTT. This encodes CASSLAASRAEAFF.

CDR3 loop: CSAFPGTGAEQYF. The CDR3 nucleotides are TGCAGTGCTTTTCCCGGGACAGGGGCCGAGCAGTACTTC. This chain links TRBV20-1 with TRBJ2-7; TRBD1 agrees at 10 bases. Trimming at V came to 5 bases and at J to 6 bases, leaving 7 bases not matched to a gene. Germline CDR1 is DFQATT and CDR2 is SNEGSKA (reference sequence). This CDR3 is built from 13 residues.

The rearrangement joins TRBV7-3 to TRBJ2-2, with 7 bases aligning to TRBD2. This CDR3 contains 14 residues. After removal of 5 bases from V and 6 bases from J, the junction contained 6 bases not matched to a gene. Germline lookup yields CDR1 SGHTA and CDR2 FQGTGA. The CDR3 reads CASSPRLAAGELFF. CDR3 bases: TGTGCCAGCAGCCCTCGACTAGCCGCCGGGGAGCTGTTTTTT.